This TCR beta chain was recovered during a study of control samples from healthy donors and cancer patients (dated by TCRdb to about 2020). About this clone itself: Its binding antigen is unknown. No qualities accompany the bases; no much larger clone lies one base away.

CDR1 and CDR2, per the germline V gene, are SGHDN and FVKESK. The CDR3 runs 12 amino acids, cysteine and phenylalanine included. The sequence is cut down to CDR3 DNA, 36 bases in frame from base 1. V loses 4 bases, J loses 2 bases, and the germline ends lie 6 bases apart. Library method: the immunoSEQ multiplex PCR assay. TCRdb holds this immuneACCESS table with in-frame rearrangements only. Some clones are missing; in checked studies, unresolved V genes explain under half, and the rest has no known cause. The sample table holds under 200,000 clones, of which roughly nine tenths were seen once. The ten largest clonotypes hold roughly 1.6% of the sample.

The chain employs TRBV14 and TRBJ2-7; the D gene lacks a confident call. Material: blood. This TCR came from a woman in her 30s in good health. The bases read TGTGCCAGCAGCCGGCTCACCTACGAGCAGTACTTC. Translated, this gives CASSRLTYEQYF.